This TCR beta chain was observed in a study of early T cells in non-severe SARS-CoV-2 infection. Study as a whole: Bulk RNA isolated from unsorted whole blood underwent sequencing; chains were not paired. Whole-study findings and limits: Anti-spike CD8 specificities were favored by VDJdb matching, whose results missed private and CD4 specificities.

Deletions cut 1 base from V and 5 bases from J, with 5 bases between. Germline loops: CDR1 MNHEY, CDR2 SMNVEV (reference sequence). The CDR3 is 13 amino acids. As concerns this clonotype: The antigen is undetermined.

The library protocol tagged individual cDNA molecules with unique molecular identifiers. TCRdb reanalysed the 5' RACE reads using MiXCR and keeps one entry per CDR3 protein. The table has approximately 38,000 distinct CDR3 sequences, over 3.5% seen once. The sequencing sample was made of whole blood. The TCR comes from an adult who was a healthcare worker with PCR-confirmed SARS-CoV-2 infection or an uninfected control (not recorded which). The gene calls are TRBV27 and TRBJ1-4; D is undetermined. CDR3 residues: CASSLWINEKLFF. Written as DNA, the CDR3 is TGTGCCAGCAGTTTATGGATAAATGAAAAACTGTTTTTT.